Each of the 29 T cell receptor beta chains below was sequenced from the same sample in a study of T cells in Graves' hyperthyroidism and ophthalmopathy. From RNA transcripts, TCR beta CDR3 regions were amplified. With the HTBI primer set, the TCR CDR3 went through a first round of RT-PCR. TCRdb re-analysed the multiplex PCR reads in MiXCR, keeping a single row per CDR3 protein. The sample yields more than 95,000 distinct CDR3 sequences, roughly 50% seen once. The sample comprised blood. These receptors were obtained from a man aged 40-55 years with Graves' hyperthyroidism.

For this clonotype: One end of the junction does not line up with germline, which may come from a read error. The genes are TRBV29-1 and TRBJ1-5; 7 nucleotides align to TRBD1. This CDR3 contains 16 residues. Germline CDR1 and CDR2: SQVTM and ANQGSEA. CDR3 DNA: TGCAGCGTTGAAGTATGGGACAGCTCCTACAATGAGCCCCAGCATTTT. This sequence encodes CSVEVWDSSYNEPQHF.

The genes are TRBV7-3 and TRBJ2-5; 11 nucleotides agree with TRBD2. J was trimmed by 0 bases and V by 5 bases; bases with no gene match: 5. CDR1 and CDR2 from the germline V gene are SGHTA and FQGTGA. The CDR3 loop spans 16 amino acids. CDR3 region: CASSVAGGRYQETQYF. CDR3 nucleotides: TGTGCCAGCAGCGTAGCGGGGGGGAGGTACCAAGAGACCCAGTACTTC.

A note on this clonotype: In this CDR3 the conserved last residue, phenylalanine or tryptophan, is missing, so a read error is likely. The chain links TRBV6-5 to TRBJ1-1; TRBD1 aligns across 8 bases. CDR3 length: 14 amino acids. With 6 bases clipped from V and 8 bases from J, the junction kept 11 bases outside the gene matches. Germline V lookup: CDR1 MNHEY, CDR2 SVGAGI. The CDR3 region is CASRGGRGRSEAFI. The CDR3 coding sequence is TGTGCCAGCAGAGGGGGCAGGGGGCGAAGCGAAGCTTTCATT.

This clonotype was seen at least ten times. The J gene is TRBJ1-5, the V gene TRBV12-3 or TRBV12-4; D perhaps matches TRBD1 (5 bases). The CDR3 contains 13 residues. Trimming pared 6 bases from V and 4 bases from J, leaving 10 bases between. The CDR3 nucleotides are TGTGCCAGCAGCCGGGACGGGAATCAGCCCCAGCATTTT. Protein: CASSRDGNQPQHF.

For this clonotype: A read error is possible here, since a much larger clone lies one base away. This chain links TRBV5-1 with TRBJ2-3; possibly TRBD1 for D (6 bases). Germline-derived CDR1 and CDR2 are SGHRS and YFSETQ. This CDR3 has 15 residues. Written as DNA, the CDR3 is TGCGCCAGCAGCTTGGTAGGGGGAAGCACAGATACGCGGTATTTT. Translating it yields CASSLVGGSTDTRYF.

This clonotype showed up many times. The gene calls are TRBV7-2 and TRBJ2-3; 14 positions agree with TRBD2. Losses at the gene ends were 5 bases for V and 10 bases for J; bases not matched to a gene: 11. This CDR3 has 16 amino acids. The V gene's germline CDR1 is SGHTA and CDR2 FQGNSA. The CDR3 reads CASSPRYGTSGSAQYF. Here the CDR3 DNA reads TGTGCCAGCAGCCCGCGGTATGGGACTAGCGGGAGTGCGCAGTATTTT.

CDR3 loop: CASTWGGNYGYTF. In DNA form, the CDR3 reads TGTGCCAGCACCTGGGGCGGTAACTATGGCTACACCTTC. The chain links TRBV28 to TRBJ1-2; maybe TRBD1 (5 bases). The CDR3 is 13 residues long. Germline V lookup: CDR1 MDHEN, CDR2 SYDVKM. Trimming shortened V by 7 bases and J by 1 base, and 10 bases separated the two germline ends.

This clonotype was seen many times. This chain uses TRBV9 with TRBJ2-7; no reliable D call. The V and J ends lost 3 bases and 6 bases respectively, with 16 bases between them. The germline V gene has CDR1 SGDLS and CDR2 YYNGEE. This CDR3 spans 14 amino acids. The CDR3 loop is CASSARLSLGEQYF. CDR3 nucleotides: TGTGCCAGCAGCGCCCGACTTTCCCTAGGCGAGCAGTACTTC.

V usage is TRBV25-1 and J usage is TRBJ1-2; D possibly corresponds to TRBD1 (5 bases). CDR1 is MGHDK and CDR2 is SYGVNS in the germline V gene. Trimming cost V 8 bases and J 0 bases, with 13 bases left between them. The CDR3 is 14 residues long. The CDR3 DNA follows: TGTGCCAGCTCACCGACAGTAGCTAACTATGGCTACACCTTC. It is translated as CASSPTVANYGYTF.

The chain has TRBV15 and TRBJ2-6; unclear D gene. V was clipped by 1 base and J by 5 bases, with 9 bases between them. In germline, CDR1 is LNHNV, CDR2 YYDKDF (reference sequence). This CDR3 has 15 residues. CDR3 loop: CATSRVVSRANVLTF. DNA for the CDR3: TGTGCCACCAGCAGAGTGGTTAGCAGGGCCAACGTCCTGACTTTC. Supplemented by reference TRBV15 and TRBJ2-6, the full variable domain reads DAMVIQNPRYQVTQFGKPVTLSCSQTLNHNVMYWYQQKSSQAPKLLFHYYDKDFNNEADTPDNFQSRRPNTSFCFLDIRSPGLGDTAMYLCATSRVVSRANVLTFGAGSRLTVL.

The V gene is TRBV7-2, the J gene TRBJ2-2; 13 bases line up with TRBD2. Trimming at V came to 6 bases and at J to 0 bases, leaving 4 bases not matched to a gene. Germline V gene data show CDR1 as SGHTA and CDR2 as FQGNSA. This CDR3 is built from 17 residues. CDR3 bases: TGTGCCAGCAGTTCAACTAGCGGGGGGGCGAACACCGGGGAGCTGTTTTTT. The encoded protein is CASSSTSGGANTGELFF.

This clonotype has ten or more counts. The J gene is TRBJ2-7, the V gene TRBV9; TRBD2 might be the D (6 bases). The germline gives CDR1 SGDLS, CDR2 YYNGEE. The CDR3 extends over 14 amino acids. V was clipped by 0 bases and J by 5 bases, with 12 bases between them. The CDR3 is CASSVAGERDEQYF. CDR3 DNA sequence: TGTGCCAGCAGCGTAGCTGGAGAGCGGGACGAGCAGTACTTC.

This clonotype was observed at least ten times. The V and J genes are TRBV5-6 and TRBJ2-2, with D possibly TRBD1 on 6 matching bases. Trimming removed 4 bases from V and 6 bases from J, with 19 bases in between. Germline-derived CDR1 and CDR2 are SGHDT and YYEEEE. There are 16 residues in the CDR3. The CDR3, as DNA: TGTGCCAGCAGCCGCCCAGGGGCGGTCGTGTCCGGGGAGCTGTTTTTT. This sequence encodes CASSRPGAVVSGELFF.

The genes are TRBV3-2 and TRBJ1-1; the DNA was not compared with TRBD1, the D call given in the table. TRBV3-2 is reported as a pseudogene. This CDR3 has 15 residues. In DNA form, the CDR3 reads TGTGCCAGCAGCCAAGGGATTCAGGGTGTCACTGAAGCTTTCTTT. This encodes CASSQGIQGVTEAFF.

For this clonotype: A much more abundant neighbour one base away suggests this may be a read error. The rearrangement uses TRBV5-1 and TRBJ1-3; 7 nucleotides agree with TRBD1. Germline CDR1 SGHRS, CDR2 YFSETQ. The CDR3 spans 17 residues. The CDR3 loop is CVSSPGEGAFSGNTIYF. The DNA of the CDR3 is TGCGTCAGCAGCCCTGGAGAGGGGGCTTTCTCTGGAAACACCATATATTTT.

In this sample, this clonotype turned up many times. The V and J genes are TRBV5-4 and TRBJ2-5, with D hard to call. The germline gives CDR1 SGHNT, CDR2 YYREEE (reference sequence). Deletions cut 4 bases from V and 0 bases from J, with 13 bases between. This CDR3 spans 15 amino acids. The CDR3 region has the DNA TGTGCCAGCAGCCGCTTTGCCAGCTACCAAGAGACCCAGTACTTC. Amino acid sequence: CASSRFASYQETQYF.

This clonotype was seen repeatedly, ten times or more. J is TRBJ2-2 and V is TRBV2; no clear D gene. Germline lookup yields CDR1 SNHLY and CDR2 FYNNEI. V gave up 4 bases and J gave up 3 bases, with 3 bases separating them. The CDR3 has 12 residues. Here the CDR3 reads CASSGDTGELFF. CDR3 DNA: TGTGCCAGCAGTGGGGACACCGGGGAGCTGTTTTTT.

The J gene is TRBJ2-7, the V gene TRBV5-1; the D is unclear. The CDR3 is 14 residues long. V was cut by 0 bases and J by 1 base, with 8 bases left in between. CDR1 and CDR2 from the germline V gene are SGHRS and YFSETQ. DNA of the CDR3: TGCGCCAGCAGCTTGGATGGCAGTTCCTACGAGCAGTACTTC. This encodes CASSLDGSSYEQYF.

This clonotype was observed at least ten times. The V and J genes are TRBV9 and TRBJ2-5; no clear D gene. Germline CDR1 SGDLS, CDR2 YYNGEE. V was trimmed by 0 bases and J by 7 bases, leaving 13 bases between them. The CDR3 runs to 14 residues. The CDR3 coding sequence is TGTGCCAGCAGCGTAGTATCCGACCCGGGGACCCAGTACTTC. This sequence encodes CASSVVSDPGTQYF.

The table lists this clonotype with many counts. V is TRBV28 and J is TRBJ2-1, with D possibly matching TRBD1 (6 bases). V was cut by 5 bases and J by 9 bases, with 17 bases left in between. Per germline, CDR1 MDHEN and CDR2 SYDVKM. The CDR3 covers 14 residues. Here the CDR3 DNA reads TGTGCCAGCAGTATCCCGGACAGTCTGATTGAGCAGTTCTTC. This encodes CASSIPDSLIEQFF.

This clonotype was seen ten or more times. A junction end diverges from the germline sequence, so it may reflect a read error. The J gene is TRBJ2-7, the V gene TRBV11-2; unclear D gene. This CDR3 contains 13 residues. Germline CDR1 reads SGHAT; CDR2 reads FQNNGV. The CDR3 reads CASTALGSYEQCF. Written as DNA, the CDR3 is TGTGCCAGCACCGCCCTCGGCTCCTACGAGCAGTGCTTC.

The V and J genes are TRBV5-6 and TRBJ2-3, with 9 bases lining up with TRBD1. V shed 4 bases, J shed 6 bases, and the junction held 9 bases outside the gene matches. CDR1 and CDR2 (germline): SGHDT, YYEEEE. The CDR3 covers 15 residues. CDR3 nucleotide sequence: TGTGCCAGCAGCCAAGACAGGGGGGGGTTTGATACGCAGTATTTT. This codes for CASSQDRGGFDTQYF.

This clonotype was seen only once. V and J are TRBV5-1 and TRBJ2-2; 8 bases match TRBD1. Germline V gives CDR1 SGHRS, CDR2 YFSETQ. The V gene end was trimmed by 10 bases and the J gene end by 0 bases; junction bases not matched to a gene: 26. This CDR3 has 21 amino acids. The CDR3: CARRDRRTLSMDPTNTGELFF. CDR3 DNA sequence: TGCGCCCGCCGGGACAGGCGTACCCTGAGCATGGACCCCACGAACACCGGGGAGCTGTTTTTT.

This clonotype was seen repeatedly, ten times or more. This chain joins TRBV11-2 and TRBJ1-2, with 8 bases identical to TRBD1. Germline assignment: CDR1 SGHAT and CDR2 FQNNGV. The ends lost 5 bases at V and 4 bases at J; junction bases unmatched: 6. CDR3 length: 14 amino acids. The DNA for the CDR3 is TGTGCCAGCAGCAGGGGACAGGCCCTCTATGGCTACACCTTC. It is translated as CASSRGQALYGYTF.

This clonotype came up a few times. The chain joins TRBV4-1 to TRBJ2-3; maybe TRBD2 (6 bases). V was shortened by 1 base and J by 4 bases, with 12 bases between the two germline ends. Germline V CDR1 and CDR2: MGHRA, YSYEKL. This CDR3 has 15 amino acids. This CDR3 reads CASSQAPSSADTQYF. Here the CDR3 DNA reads TGCGCCAGCAGCCAAGCCCCGTCTAGCGCAGATACGCAGTATTTT.

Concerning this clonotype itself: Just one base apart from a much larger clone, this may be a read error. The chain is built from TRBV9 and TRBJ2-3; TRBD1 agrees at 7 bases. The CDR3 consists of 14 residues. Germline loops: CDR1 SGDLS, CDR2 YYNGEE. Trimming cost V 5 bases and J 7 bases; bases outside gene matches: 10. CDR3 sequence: CASRDRTPYNTQYF. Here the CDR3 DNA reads TGTGCCAGCAGGGACAGGACTCCCTATAATACGCAGTATTTT.

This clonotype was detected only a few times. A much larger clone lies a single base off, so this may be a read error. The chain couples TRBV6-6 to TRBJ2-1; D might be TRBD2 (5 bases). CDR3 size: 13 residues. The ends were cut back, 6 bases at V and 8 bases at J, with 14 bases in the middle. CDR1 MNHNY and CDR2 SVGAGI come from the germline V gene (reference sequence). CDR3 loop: CASSEGQGDEQFF. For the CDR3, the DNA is TGTGCCAGCAGCGAGGGCCAAGGCGATGAGCAGTTCTTC.

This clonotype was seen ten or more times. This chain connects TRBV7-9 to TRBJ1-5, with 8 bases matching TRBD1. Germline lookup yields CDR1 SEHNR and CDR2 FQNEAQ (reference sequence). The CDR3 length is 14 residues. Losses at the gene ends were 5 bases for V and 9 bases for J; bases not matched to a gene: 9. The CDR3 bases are TGTGCCAGCAGCCGGGACAGGTGGCAACCGCCCCAGCATTTT. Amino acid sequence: CASSRDRWQPPQHF.

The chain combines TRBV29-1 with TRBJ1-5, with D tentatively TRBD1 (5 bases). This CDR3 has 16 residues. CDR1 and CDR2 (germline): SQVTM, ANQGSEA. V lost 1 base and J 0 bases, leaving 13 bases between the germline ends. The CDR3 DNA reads TGCAGCGTTGAAGTAGCGGGGCCTTATAGCAATCAGCCCCAGCATTTT. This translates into CSVEVAGPYSNQPQHF.